These T cell receptor beta chains were read from a single sample in a study of blood T cell repertoires in COVID-19. Generated by immunoSEQ multiplex PCR, the TCRdb table keeps only in-frame clones and is missing some. The sample lists roughly 280,000 clones; around 83% were seen once. The sequencing sample was made of peripheral blood. Receptor source: a man aged 18 to 35 with active or convalescent COVID-19. CDR3s include the opening cysteine and the closing phenylalanine or tryptophan. D genes are given only for firm matches. Part of the rows lack a size; the others show once, few, many or a class for expanded clones.

j_call: TRBJ2-5; d_call: -; v_call: TRBV11-1; clone_size: once; cdr3_aa: CASSRPGSETQYF; cdr3_nt: TGTGCCAGCAGCCGACCGGGGTCGGAGACCCAGTACTTC
j_call: TRBJ1-1; d_call: -; v_call: TRBV27; clone_size: -; cdr3_aa: CASRLQEFHTEAFF; cdr3_nt: TGTGCCAGCAGATTACAGGAATTTCACACTGAAGCTTTCTTT
j_call: TRBJ2-2; d_call: -; v_call: TRBV30; clone_size: -; cdr3_aa: CASQLGGELFF; cdr3_nt: TGTGCCTCCCAACTCGGGGGGGAGCTGTTTTTT
j_call: TRBJ2-1; d_call: -; v_call: TRBV30; clone_size: -; cdr3_aa: CAWSVSAQNEQFF; cdr3_nt: TGTGCCTGGAGTGTTAGCGCACAAAATGAGCAGTTCTTC
j_call: TRBJ1-1; d_call: TRBD1; v_call: TRBV6-2/TRBV6-3; clone_size: -; cdr3_aa: CASSYLGQLKAFF; cdr3_nt: TGTGCCAGCAGTTACTTGGGACAGCTCAAAGCTTTCTTT
j_call: TRBJ1-2; d_call: -; v_call: TRBV10-3; clone_size: -; cdr3_aa: CAIANRREGTNYGYTF; cdr3_nt: TGTGCCATCGCTAATCGGAGGGAGGGGACTAACTATGGCTACACCTTC
j_call: TRBJ1-2; d_call: TRBD1; v_call: TRBV2; clone_size: -; cdr3_aa: CASSNTQQGAYGYTF; cdr3_nt: TGTGCCAGCAGTAACACTCAGCAGGGGGCTTACGGCTACACCTTC
j_call: TRBJ2-2; d_call: -; v_call: TRBV14; clone_size: -; cdr3_aa: CASREQGWTGELFF; cdr3_nt: TGTGCCAGCAGAGAACAGGGTTGGACCGGGGAGCTGTTTTTT
j_call: TRBJ1-1; d_call: -; v_call: TRBV18; clone_size: -; cdr3_aa: CASSPSITWGPEAFF; cdr3_nt: TGTGCCAGCTCACCCTCAATTACTTGGGGCCCTGAAGCTTTCTTT
j_call: TRBJ2-3; d_call: TRBD2; v_call: TRBV4-1; clone_size: -; cdr3_aa: CASSYRAVSTSGSDTQYF; cdr3_nt: TGCGCCAGCAGCTACAGGGCCGTTTCAACTAGCGGCTCAGATACGCAGTATTTT
j_call: TRBJ2-6; d_call: -; v_call: TRBV7-9; clone_size: -; cdr3_aa: CASSPHPRPSSGANVLTF; cdr3_nt: TGTGCCAGCAGCCCCCACCCCCGCCCGAGCTCTGGGGCCAACGTCCTGACTTTC
j_call: TRBJ1-5; d_call: TRBD1; v_call: TRBV19; clone_size: -; cdr3_aa: CASSFTGDQPQHF; cdr3_nt: TGTGCCAGTAGCTTTACAGGGGATCAGCCCCAGCATTTT
j_call: TRBJ1-2; d_call: -; v_call: TRBV4-1; clone_size: -; cdr3_aa: CASGDGNYGYTF; cdr3_nt: TGCGCCTCAGGGGATGGCAACTATGGCTACACCTTC
j_call: TRBJ2-5; d_call: -; v_call: TRBV28; clone_size: -; cdr3_aa: CASSIPLETQYF; cdr3_nt: TGTGCCAGCAGTATCCCCTTAGAGACCCAGTACTTC
j_call: TRBJ2-7; d_call: TRBD2; v_call: TRBV4-1; clone_size: -; cdr3_aa: CASSHSGTSHMYEQYF; cdr3_nt: TGCGCCAGCAGCCATTCCGGGACTAGTCACATGTACGAGCAGTACTTC
j_call: TRBJ2-1; d_call: -; v_call: TRBV14; clone_size: -; cdr3_aa: CASSTWGRGDEQFF; cdr3_nt: TGTGCCAGCAGCACCTGGGGCAGGGGGGATGAGCAGTTCTTC
j_call: TRBJ2-2; d_call: TRBD2; v_call: TRBV28; clone_size: -; cdr3_aa: CASSLWTSGRNGELFF; cdr3_nt: TGTGCCAGCAGTTTATGGACTAGCGGGAGAAACGGGGAGCTGTTTTTT
j_call: TRBJ2-3; d_call: TRBD1; v_call: TRBV5-4; clone_size: -; cdr3_aa: CASSLEGTGGGNTQYF; cdr3_nt: TGTGCCAGCAGCTTGGAAGGGACAGGGGGTGGTAATACGCAGTATTTT
j_call: TRBJ2-5; d_call: -; v_call: TRBV11-3; clone_size: -; cdr3_aa: CASSFHPSGGLGQETQYF; cdr3_nt: TGTGCCAGCAGCTTTCACCCGTCAGGAGGACTGGGACAAGAGACCCAGTACTTC
j_call: TRBJ1-4; d_call: TRBD1; v_call: TRBV15; clone_size: once; cdr3_aa: CATSVRQGTNEKLFF; cdr3_nt: TGTGCCACCAGCGTGAGACAGGGGACTAATGAAAAACTGTTTTTT
j_call: TRBJ2-6; d_call: TRBD1; v_call: TRBV11-3; clone_size: -; cdr3_aa: CASSSQGTGANVLTF; cdr3_nt: TGTGCCAGCAGCTCACAGGGGACTGGGGCCAACGTCCTGACTTTC
j_call: TRBJ2-1; d_call: TRBD2; v_call: TRBV7-9; clone_size: -; cdr3_aa: CASSLGSAGGDLLLLFF; cdr3_nt: TGTGCCAGCAGCTTAGGTTCGGCGGGAGGCGACCTATTGTTGCTGTTCTTC
j_call: TRBJ1-1; d_call: -; v_call: TRBV7-6; clone_size: -; cdr3_aa: CASSYATDTEAFF; cdr3_nt: TGTGCCAGCAGCTACGCGACTGACACTGAAGCTTTCTTT